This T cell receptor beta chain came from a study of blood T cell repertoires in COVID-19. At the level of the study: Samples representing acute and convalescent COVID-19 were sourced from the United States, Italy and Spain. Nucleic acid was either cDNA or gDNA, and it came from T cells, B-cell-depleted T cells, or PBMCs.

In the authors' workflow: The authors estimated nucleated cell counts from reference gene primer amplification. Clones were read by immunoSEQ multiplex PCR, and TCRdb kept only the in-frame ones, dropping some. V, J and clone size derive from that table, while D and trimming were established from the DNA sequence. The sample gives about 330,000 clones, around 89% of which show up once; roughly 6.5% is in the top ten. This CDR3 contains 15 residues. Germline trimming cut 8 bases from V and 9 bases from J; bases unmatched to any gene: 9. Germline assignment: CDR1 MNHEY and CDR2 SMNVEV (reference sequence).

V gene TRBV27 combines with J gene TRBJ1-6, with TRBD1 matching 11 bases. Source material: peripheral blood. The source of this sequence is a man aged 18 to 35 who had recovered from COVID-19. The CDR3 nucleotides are TGTGCCAGCGGTGCCGGGACAGGGGGAAGTTCACCCCTCCACTTT. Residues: CASGAGTGGSSPLHF.